The 3 T cell receptor beta chains listed next were all sequenced from one sample in a study of tissue T cells after allogeneic stem cell transplantation. The assay was immunoSEQ multiplex PCR, and TCRdb's table has in-frame clones only and misses some. The sample lists about 740 clones; around 70% were seen once. Sequencing was carried out using gut tissue. These receptors were obtained from a female BALB/c mouse in good health. The strain's MHC haplotype is H2-d.

Regarding this clone: The genes are named according to mouse. The read terminates 1 residue ahead of where the CDR3 ends, so the germline J gene completes it. The chain employs TRBV5 and TRBJ2-3; D remains ambiguous. From germline, CDR1 is LGHNA and CDR2 YNLKQL (reference sequence). V gave up 1 base and J gave up 0 bases, with 5 bases separating them. This CDR3 has 14 residues. The sequenced part of the CDR3 DNA is TGTGCCAGCAGCCAAGCCGGTAGTGCAGAAACGCTGTAT. Protein: CASSQAGSAETLY. The complete CDR3 protein is CASSQAGSAETLYF.

The table lists this clone with a count of one. The listed genes are named as in mouse. The read ends 1 residue early relative to the CDR3; the germline J gene fills the gap. The V gene is TRBV13-1, the J gene TRBJ1-1, with D possibly TRBD1 on 6 matching bases. The CDR3 spans 12 residues. CDR1 NSHNY and CDR2 SYGAGN come from the germline V gene. V lost 9 bases and J 0 bases, leaving 9 bases between the germline ends. The CDR3 loop is CATGTTNTEVFF. The sequenced part of the CDR3 DNA is TGTGCCACCGGGACAACAAACACAGAAGTCTTC.

As regards this clone: Each gene name is a mouse one. Sequencing ends 1 residue short of the CDR3 end; the germline J gene provides the rest. The chain links TRBV12-1 to TRBJ2-7; 9 bases map to TRBD2. The V gene end was trimmed by 3 bases and the J gene end by 7 bases; junction bases not matched to a gene: 6. The CDR3 totals 13 residues. Looked up from germline, CDR1 is SGHSN and CDR2 is HYEKVE. CDR3 sequence reads: CASSTGGRGEQYF. The DNA read from the CDR3 is TGTGCCAGCTCTACTGGGGGGCGCGGGGAACAGTAC.